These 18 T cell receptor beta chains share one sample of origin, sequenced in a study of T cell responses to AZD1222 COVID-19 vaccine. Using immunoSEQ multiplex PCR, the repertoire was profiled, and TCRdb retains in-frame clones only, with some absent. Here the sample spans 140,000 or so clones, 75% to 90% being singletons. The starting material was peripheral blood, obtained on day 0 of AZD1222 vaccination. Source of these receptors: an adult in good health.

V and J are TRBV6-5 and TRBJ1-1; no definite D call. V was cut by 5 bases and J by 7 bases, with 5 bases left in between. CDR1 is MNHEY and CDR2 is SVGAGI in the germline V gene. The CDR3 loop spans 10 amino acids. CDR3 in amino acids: CASSHIEAFF. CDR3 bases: TGTGCCAGCAGTCATATTGAAGCTTTCTTT.

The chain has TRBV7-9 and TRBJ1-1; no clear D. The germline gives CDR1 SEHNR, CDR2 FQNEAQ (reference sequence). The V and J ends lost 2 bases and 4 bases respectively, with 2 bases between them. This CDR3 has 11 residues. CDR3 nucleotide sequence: TGTGCCAGCAGCTTAACCACTGAAGCTTTCTTT. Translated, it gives CASSLTTEAFF.

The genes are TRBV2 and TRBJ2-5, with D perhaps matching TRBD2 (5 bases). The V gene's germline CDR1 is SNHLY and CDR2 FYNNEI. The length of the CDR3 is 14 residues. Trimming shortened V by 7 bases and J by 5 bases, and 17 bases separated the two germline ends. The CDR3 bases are TGTGCCAGCAACCGTGTGGACTTTGGGGAGACCCAGTACTTC. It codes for CASNRVDFGETQYF.

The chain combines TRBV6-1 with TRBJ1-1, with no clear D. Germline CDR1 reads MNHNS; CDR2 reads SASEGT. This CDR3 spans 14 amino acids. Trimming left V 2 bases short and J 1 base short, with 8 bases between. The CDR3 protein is CASSEKGRNTEAFF. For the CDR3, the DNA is TGTGCCAGCAGTGAAAAAGGTCGGAACACTGAAGCTTTCTTT.

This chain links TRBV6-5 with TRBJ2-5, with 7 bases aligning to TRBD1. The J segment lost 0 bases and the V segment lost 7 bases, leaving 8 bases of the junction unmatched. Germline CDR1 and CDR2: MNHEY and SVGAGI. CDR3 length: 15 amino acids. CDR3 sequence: CASKARDSYQETQYF. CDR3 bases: TGTGCCAGCAAGGCCCGGGACAGTTACCAAGAGACCCAGTACTTC.

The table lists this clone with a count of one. As DNA, the CDR3 is TGTGCCAGCAGCTTGGGAAGGGGAGACGAGCAGTACTTC. Translating gives CASSLGRGDEQYF. The rearrangement uses TRBV11-3 and TRBJ2-7; tentatively, D is TRBD1 or TRBD2 (5 bases each). The CDR3 totals 13 residues. Germline V lookup: CDR1 SGHNT, CDR2 YENEEA. The ends were cut back, 3 bases at V and 5 bases at J, with 11 bases in the middle.

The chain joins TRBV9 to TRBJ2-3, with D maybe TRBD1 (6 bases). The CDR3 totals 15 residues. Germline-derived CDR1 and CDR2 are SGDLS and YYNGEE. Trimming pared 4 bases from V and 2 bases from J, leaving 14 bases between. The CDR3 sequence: CASSLQGGVTDTQYF. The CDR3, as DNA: TGTGCCAGCAGCCTCCAAGGGGGAGTCACAGATACGCAGTATTTT.

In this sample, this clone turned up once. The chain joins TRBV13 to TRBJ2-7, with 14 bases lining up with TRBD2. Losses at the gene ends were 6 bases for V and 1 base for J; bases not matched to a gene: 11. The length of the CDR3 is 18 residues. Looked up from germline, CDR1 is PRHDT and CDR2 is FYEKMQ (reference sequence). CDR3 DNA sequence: TGTGCCAGCAGGAAACGGGGGACTAGCGGGGGAGATTCCTACGAGCAGTACTTC. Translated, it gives CASRKRGTSGGDSYEQYF.

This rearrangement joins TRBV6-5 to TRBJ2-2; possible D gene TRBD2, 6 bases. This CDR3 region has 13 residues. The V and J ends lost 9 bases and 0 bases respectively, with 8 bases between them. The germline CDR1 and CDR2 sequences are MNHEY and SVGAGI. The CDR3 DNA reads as TGTGCCAGTTCGGGGGCGAACACCGGGGAGCTGTTTTTT. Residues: CASSGANTGELFF.

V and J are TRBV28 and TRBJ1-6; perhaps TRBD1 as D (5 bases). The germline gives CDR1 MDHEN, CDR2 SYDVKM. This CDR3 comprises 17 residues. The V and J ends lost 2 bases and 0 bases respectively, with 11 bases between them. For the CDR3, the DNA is TGTGCCAGCAGTTTAGTTTGGGGGACCTCCTATAATTCACCCCTCCACTTT. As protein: CASSLVWGTSYNSPLHF.

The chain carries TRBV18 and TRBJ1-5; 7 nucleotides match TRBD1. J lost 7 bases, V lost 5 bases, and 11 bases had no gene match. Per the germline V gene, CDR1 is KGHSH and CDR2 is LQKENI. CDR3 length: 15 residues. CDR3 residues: CASSRGTEVLQPQHF. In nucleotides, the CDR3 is TGTGCCAGCTCAAGGGGGACAGAAGTTTTACAGCCCCAGCATTTT.

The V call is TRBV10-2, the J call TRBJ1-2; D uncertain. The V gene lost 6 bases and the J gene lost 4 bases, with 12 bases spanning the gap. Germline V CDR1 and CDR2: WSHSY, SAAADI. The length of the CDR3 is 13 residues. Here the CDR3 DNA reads TGCGCCAGCAGCCCCGGCCGGGCCTATGGCTACACCTTC. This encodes CASSPGRAYGYTF.

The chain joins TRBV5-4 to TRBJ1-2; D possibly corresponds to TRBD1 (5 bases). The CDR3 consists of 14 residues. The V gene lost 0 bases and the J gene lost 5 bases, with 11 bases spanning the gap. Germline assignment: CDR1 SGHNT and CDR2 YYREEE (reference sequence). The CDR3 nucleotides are TGTGCCAGCAGCTTGGGCAGGGTCGATTATGGCTACACCTTC. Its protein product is CASSLGRVDYGYTF.

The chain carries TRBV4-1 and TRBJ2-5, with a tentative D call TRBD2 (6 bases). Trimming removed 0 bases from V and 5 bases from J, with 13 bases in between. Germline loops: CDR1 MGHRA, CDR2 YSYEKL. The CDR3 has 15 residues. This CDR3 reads CASSQDSGGGETQYF. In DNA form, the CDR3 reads TGCGCCAGCAGCCAAGATTCCGGGGGAGGTGAGACCCAGTACTTC.

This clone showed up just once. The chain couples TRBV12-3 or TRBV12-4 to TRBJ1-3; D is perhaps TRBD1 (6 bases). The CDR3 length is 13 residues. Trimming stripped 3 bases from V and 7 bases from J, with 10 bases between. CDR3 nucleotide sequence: TGTGCCAGCAGTTTCTCGGGGGCGAACACCATATATTTT. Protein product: CASSFSGANTIYF.

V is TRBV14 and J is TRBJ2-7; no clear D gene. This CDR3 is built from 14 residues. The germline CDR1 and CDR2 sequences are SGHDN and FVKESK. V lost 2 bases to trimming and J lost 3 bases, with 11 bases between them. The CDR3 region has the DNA TGTGCCAGCAGCCAACGGATAGGGTTCTACGAGCAGTACTTC. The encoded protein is CASSQRIGFYEQYF.

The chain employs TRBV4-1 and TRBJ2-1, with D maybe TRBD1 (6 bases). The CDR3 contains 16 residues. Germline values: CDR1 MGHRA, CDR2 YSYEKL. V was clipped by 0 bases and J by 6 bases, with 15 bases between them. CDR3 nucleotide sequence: TGCGCCAGCAGCCAAGACGGGACAAGAGGGGGCAATGAGCAGTTCTTC. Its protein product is CASSQDGTRGGNEQFF.

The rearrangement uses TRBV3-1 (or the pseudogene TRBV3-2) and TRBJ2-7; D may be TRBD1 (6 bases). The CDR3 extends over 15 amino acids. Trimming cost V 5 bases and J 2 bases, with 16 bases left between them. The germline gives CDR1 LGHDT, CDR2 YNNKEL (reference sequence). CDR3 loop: CASSTRGRGPYEQYF. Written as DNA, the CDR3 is TGTGCCAGCAGCACTAGGGGCAGGGGCCCCTACGAGCAGTACTTC.